The 29 T cell receptor beta chains listed next were all sequenced from one sample in a study of blood T cells in healthy people across ages (dated by TCRdb to 2013 to 2016). The library relied on 5' RACE. The sequencer listed for this sample is Illumina HiSeq 2500. A second PCR of about 6 to 11 cycles was performed with a sample-barcoded 5' primer and a J-beta primer mix. TCRdb redid the processing of the public reads, applying fastp at Q25 and MiXCR, and retained in-frame beta chains. Each CDR3 protein appears once, grouped with its most common genes and DNA. This sample lists about 780,000 distinct CDR3 sequences; 20% to 30% were detected once. Roughly 3.1% of the sample lies in the top ten. In addition, the sample was reused for a study of T cells of mothers and their children.

Sample: blood. These receptors were obtained from a boy between 5 and 17 years old in good health.

The rearrangement joins TRBV20-1 to TRBJ2-1; 10 nucleotides align to TRBD1. The length of the CDR3 is 14 residues. V gave up 4 bases and J gave up 7 bases; unmatched junction bases: 7. The germline V gene encodes CDR1 DFQATT and CDR2 SNEGSKA (reference sequence). CDR3 in amino acids: CSAIRQGALNEQFF. CDR3 coding DNA: TGCAGTGCTATACGACAGGGGGCGTTGAATGAGCAGTTCTTC.

This clonotype was seen a few times. The chain couples TRBV7-8 to TRBJ2-3, with D possibly called TRBD1 or TRBD2 (6 bases each). The V and J ends lost 2 bases and 2 bases respectively, with 11 bases between them. Germline loops: CDR1 SGHVS, CDR2 FQNEAQ. This CDR3 spans 15 amino acids. In DNA form, the CDR3 reads TGTGCCAGCAGCTTAACGGGGGCCCTCACAGATACGCAGTATTTT. It specifies CASSLTGALTDTQYF.

On this clonotype: A read error is possible here, since a much larger clone lies one base away. The J gene is TRBJ1-2, the V gene TRBV6-5; 11 bases line up with TRBD1. Germline V CDR1 and CDR2: MNHEY, SVGAGI. Trimming at V came to 4 bases and at J to 3 bases, leaving 1 base not matched to a gene. This CDR3 comprises 14 residues. CDR3 bases: TGTGCCAGCAGTTGGACAGGGGGCGACTATGGCTACACCTTC. This codes for CASSWTGGDYGYTF.

About this clonotype: A read error may account for a junction end that differs from germline. The chain employs TRBV7-2 and TRBJ2-1, with D tentatively TRBD1 (7 bases). Germline V gives CDR1 SGHTA, CDR2 FQGNSA. The CDR3 totals 13 residues. The DNA of the CDR3 is TGTGCCAGCAGCTTAGCGACACAGGGGACTTCCACCTTC. Amino acids: CASSLATQGTSTF.

A note on this clonotype: Since no conserved phenylalanine or tryptophan closes the CDR3, a read error is the likely cause. This chain links TRBV29-1 with TRBJ1-1; no clear D. The length of the CDR3 is 12 residues. The germline V gene has CDR1 SQVTM and CDR2 ANQGSEA. The germline V and J ends were trimmed by 3 bases and 1 base, with 6 bases remaining between them. The CDR3 DNA is TGCAGCGTTGAGCAGACGAACACTGAAGCTTTCTAT. Its translation is CSVEQTNTEAFY.

This rearrangement joins TRBV6-5 to TRBJ1-2; D remains unclear. Germline-derived CDR1 and CDR2 are MNHEY and SVGAGI. V was shortened by 6 bases and J by 4 bases, with 18 bases between the two germline ends. The CDR3 runs to 15 residues. The CDR3 DNA is TGTGCCAGCAGCCCCAGTGGGCCAGGATTCTATGGCTACACCTTC. Protein sequence: CASSPSGPGFYGYTF.

The chain is built from TRBV12-3 or TRBV12-4 and TRBJ1-5; 10 bases fit TRBD1. J was trimmed by 3 bases and V by 4 bases; bases with no gene match: 3. This CDR3 spans 15 amino acids. This CDR3 reads CASSWGQGPNQPQHF. As DNA, the CDR3 is TGTGCCAGCAGTTGGGGACAGGGGCCCAATCAGCCCCAGCATTTT.

This CDR3 reads CASSISGQRMLAKNIQYF. The CDR3 DNA follows: TGTGCCAGCAGTATCTCGGGACAGCGAATGCTAGCCAAAAACATTCAGTACTTC. The V call is TRBV27, the J call TRBJ2-4, with 7 bases identical to TRBD1. V shed 5 bases and J 0 bases; nucleotides not matched to a gene: 13. This CDR3 region has 18 residues. Germline V gives CDR1 MNHEY, CDR2 SMNVEV (reference sequence).

This clonotype was seen a few times. The J gene is TRBJ1-5, the V gene TRBV5-1; 11 bases line up with TRBD1. The CDR3 contains 15 residues. The ends lost 3 bases at V and 4 bases at J; junction bases unmatched: 3. The germline CDR1 and CDR2 sequences are SGHRS and YFSETQ. In DNA form, the CDR3 reads TGCGCCAGCAGCTCCGGACAGGGGGCGAATCAGCCCCAGCATTTT. It encodes CASSSGQGANQPQHF.

This clonotype was seen more than once but under ten times. The J gene is TRBJ2-2, the V gene TRBV4-1; D tentatively fits TRBD1 or TRBD2 (5 bases each). Germline values: CDR1 MGHRA, CDR2 YSYEKL. V was cut by 3 bases and J by 0 bases, with 8 bases left in between. The CDR3 is 15 residues long. This CDR3 reads CASSQGRTNTGELFF. The CDR3 DNA reads TGCGCCAGCAGCCAGGGACGGACGAACACCGGGGAGCTGTTTTTT.

The V call is TRBV25-1, the J call TRBJ2-2; D gene uncertain. This CDR3 is built from 15 residues. CDR1 MGHDK and CDR2 SYGVNS come from the germline V gene. V was shortened by 4 bases and J by 1 base, with 10 bases between the two germline ends. The CDR3 region is CASSARALNTGELFF. CDR3 bases: TGTGCCAGCAGTGCCCGGGCACTGAACACCGGGGAGCTGTTTTTT.

In its sample, this clonotype was seen a few times. The J gene is TRBJ2-7, the V gene TRBV21-1. TRBV21-1 is tagged as a pseudogene. CDR3 length equals 14 residues. The CDR3 reads CASSKRIFTHEQYF. DNA of the CDR3: TGTGCCAGCAGCAAACGAATCTTTACCCACGAGCAGTACTTC.

In its sample, this clonotype was seen a few times. CDR3 sequence (DNA): TGTGCCAGCAGCCCCAGGTGGGGGGCTGAGGGTTACAATGAGCAGTTCTTC. Translated: CASSPRWGAEGYNEQFF. The chain employs TRBV11-2 and TRBJ2-1; TRBD1 or TRBD2 may be the D gene (6 bases each). The CDR3 has 17 amino acids. Germline V gives CDR1 SGHAT, CDR2 FQNNGV. Between the trimmed V and J ends, which lost 5 bases and 4 bases, there was a span of 21 bases.

This clonotype was observed a few times. V usage is TRBV5-6 and J usage is TRBJ2-7; D is perhaps TRBD1 (6 bases). Per germline, CDR1 SGHDT and CDR2 YYEEEE. The CDR3 totals 21 residues. The germline V and J ends were trimmed by 4 bases and 3 bases, with 35 bases remaining between them. The CDR3 loop is CASSPPSSGEGAEELGYEQYF. CDR3 nucleotides: TGTGCCAGCAGCCCACCATCCTCAGGGGAAGGGGCCGAGGAACTGGGCTACGAGCAGTACTTC.

The chain uses TRBV2 and TRBJ2-1; D call uncertain. V gave up 0 bases and J gave up 7 bases, with 10 bases separating them. Per the germline V gene, CDR1 is SNHLY and CDR2 is FYNNEI. The CDR3 has 14 amino acids. CDR3 loop: CASSEAAAGNEQFF. Here the CDR3 DNA reads TGTGCCAGCAGTGAAGCGGCGGCCGGGAATGAGCAGTTCTTC.

This clonotype was found a few times. The J gene is TRBJ1-1, the V gene TRBV20-1; no firm D call. CDR3 length: 13 residues. V was trimmed by 5 bases and J by 1 base, leaving 11 bases between them. The germline V gene has CDR1 DFQATT and CDR2 SNEGSKA (reference sequence). As DNA, the CDR3 is TGCAGTGCTCCGAAGGGATCGAACACTGAAGCTTTCTTT. This encodes CSAPKGSNTEAFF.

This clonotype was picked up a small number of times. The rearrangement joins TRBV12-3 or TRBV12-4 to TRBJ2-7; 11 positions match TRBD2. The CDR3 totals 17 residues. V was pared by 7 bases and J by 6 bases, with 17 bases of the junction left unmatched. CDR3 loop: CASIRGVAGGPWGEQYF. As DNA, the CDR3 is TGTGCCAGCATCCGAGGGGTAGCGGGGGGGCCGTGGGGCGAGCAGTACTTC.

The V and J genes are TRBV25-1 and TRBJ2-3; 11 nucleotides match TRBD2. Germline assignment: CDR1 MGHDK and CDR2 SYGVNS. The CDR3 length is 13 residues. The ends lost 7 bases at V and 6 bases at J; junction bases unmatched: 3. The CDR3 is CASIPSGGDTQYF. CDR3 nucleotides: TGTGCCAGCATTCCTAGCGGGGGGGATACGCAGTATTTT.

Note on this clonotype: A read error may account for a junction end that differs from germline. The chain recombines TRBV7-7 with TRBJ2-1; D unresolved. Germline V CDR1 and CDR2: SSHAT, FNYEAQ (reference sequence). The CDR3 sequence is 13 residues long. Here the CDR3 DNA reads TGTGCTAGCAACTCCTTTCCTGGTCATGAGCAGTTCTTC. Residues: CASNSFPGHEQFF.

Only a few counts were recorded for this clonotype. The rearrangement uses TRBV12-3 or TRBV12-4 and TRBJ1-5; D gene uncertain. This CDR3 has 12 residues. The ends were cut back, 5 bases at V and 7 bases at J, with 9 bases in the middle. The CDR3: CASSMLRQPQHF. The CDR3 nucleotides are TGTGCCAGCAGTATGTTGCGGCAGCCCCAGCATTTT.

The V call is TRBV12-3 or TRBV12-4, the J call TRBJ2-6, with TRBD1 matching 7 bases. V gave up 3 bases and J gave up 4 bases; unmatched junction bases: 9. The CDR3 totals 17 residues. The CDR3 here is CASSLETGRWGANVLTF. Written as DNA, the CDR3 is TGTGCCAGCAGTTTGGAGACAGGGCGGTGGGGGGCCAACGTCCTGACTTTC.

The V and J genes are TRBV11-2 and TRBJ2-7, with 11 bases matching TRBD2. Trimming at V came to 4 bases and at J to 5 bases, leaving 7 bases not matched to a gene. CDR1 is SGHAT, CDR2 FQNNGV, per germline. The CDR3 extends over 15 amino acids. Here the CDR3 reads CASSYSGGASHEQYF. The CDR3, as DNA: TGTGCCAGCAGCTATAGCGGGGGGGCCAGCCACGAGCAGTACTTC.

The table lists this clonotype with a few counts. The chain couples TRBV7-2 to TRBJ2-1; no definite D call. The CDR3 sequence is 11 residues long. V was trimmed by 5 bases and J by 10 bases, leaving 9 bases between them. CDR1 and CDR2 (germline): SGHTA, FQGNSA. CDR3 amino acids: CASSLWAEQFF. The CDR3 DNA reads TGTGCCAGCAGCCTATGGGCCGAGCAGTTCTTC.

The J gene is TRBJ2-1, the V gene TRBV27, with D unresolved. Trimming removed 1 base from V and 7 bases from J, with 8 bases in between. CDR1 is MNHEY, CDR2 SMNVEV, per germline (reference sequence). This CDR3 is built from 13 residues. The CDR3 is CASSLYRFNEQFF. The CDR3 DNA is TGTGCCAGCAGTTTATACCGGTTTAATGAGCAGTTCTTC.

This clonotype was picked up a small number of times. The chain is built from TRBV27 and TRBJ2-7; D might be TRBD1 (5 bases). Germline values: CDR1 MNHEY, CDR2 SMNVEV (reference sequence). The V and J ends lost 6 bases and 3 bases respectively, with 12 bases between them. The CDR3 is 13 residues long. The CDR3 region has the DNA TGTGCCAGCAGCCCCAGGGTCCTCTACGAGCAGTACTTC. This encodes CASSPRVLYEQYF.

This clonotype was detected only a few times. The genes are TRBV3-1 and TRBJ2-1, with 11 bases aligning to TRBD2. Per germline, CDR1 LGHDT and CDR2 YNNKEL (reference sequence). V shed 4 bases and J 6 bases; nucleotides not matched to a gene: 8. The CDR3 runs to 16 residues. The CDR3 is CASSLRVAGGLNEQFF. As DNA, the CDR3 is TGTGCCAGCAGCCTTCGGGTAGCGGGGGGGCTCAATGAGCAGTTCTTC.

The V and J genes are TRBV11-2 and TRBJ1-3, with D possibly matching TRBD1 (6 bases). The CDR3 is 21 amino acids. CDR1 is SGHAT, CDR2 FQNNGV, per germline. V gave up 4 bases and J gave up 2 bases, with 30 bases separating them. CDR3 DNA: TGTGCCAGCAGCTCGAGGTACGCCGGTGGCAGGGGAAATCAGCCTGGAAACACCATATATTTT. Translating it yields CASSSRYAGGRGNQPGNTIYF.

This clonotype showed up just a few times. V is TRBV5-1 and J is TRBJ1-1; D possibly corresponds to TRBD1 (5 bases). The CDR3 extends over 16 amino acids. The germline CDR1 and CDR2 sequences are SGHRS and YFSETQ. Deletions cut 0 bases from V and 2 bases from J, with 14 bases between. The CDR3 here is CASSLAALGVNTEAFF. CDR3 sequence (DNA): TGCGCCAGCAGCTTGGCTGCTTTGGGGGTAAACACTGAAGCTTTCTTT.

This clonotype was observed a handful of times. The chain recombines TRBV7-3 with TRBJ2-5; D remains unclear. The CDR3 covers 13 residues. CDR1 and CDR2 from the germline V gene are SGHTA and FQGTGA. V lost 5 bases and J lost 4, with 11 bases in between. For the CDR3, the DNA is TGTGCCAGCAGCCTTACCTGGACAGAGACCCAGTACTTC. This sequence encodes CASSLTWTETQYF.